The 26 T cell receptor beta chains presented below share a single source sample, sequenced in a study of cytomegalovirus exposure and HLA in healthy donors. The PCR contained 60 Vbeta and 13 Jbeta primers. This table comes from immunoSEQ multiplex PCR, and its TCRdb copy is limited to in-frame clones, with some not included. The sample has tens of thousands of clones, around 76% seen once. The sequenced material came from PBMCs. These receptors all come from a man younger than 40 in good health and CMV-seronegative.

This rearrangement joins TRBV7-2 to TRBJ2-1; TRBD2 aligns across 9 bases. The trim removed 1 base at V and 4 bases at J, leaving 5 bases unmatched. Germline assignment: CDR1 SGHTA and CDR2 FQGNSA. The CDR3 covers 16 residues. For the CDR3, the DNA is TGTGCCAGCAGCTTAGTGGTCAGCGGGGGGTACAATGAGCAGTTCTTC. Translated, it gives CASSLVVSGGYNEQFF.

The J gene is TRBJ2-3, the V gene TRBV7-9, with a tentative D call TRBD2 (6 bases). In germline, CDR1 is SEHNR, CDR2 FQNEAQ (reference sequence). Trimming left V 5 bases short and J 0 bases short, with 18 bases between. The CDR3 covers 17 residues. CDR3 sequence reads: CASSISTGGTSTDTQYF. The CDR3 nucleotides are TGTGCCAGCAGCATCTCGACCGGTGGGACTAGCACAGATACGCAGTATTTT.

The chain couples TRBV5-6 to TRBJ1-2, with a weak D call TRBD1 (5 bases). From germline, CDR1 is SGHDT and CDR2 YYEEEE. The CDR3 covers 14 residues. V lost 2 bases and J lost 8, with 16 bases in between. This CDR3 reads CASSLSGTSPGYTF. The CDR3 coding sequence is TGTGCCAGCAGCTTATCCGGGACTTCCCCAGGCTACACCTTC.

CDR3 protein: CASSSGTSGINEQFF. CDR3 bases: TGTGCCAGCAGTTCCGGGACTAGCGGGATAAATGAGCAGTTCTTC. This chain connects TRBV27 to TRBJ2-1; 13 bases are a match to TRBD2. In germline, CDR1 is MNHEY, CDR2 SMNVEV (reference sequence). V was clipped by 4 bases and J by 7 bases; unmatched bases: 4. This CDR3 has 15 amino acids.

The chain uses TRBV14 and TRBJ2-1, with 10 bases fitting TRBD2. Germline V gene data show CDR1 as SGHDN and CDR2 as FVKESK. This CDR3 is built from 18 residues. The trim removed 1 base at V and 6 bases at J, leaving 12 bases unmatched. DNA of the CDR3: TGTGCCAGCAGCCAAGCCGCACCTCCTAGCGGGAGAAGCAATGAGCAGTTCTTC. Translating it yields CASSQAAPPSGRSNEQFF.

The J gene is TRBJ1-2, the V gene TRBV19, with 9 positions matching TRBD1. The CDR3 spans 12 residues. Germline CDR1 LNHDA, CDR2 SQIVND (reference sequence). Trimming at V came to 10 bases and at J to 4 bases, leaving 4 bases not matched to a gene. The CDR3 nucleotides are TGTGCCACCCGGGACAGGGCCTATGGCTACACCTTC. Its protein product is CATRDRAYGYTF.

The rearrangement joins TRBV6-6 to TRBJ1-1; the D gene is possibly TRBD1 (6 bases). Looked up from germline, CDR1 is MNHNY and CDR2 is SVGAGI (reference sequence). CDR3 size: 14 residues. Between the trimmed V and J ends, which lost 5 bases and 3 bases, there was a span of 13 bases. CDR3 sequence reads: CASSDTGPDTEAFF. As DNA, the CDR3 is TGTGCCAGCAGTGACACAGGGCCCGACACTGAAGCTTTCTTT.

This chain's CDR3 is CASSLALKGVDYGYTF. In DNA form, the CDR3 reads TGTGCCAGCAGCTTAGCGTTAAAGGGGGTGGACTATGGCTACACCTTC. This chain joins TRBV7-8 and TRBJ1-2; D perhaps matches TRBD1 (6 bases). The germline CDR1 and CDR2 sequences are SGHVS and FQNEAQ. The CDR3 runs to 16 residues. Trimming took 0 bases from V and 3 from J, leaving 14 bases between them.

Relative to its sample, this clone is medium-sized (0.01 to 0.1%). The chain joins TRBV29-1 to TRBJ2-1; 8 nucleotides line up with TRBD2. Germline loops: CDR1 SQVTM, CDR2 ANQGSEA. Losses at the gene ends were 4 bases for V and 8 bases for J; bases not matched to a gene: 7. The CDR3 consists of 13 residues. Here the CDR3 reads CSVALSGIDEQFF. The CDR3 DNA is TGCAGCGTTGCCCTTAGCGGGATCGATGAGCAGTTCTTC.

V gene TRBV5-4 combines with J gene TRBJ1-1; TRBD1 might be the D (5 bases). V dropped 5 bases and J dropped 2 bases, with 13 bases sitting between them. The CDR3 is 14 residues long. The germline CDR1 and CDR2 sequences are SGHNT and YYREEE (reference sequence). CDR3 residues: CASREDSDNTEAFF. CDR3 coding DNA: TGTGCCAGCAGGGAAGACAGCGATAACACTGAAGCTTTCTTT.

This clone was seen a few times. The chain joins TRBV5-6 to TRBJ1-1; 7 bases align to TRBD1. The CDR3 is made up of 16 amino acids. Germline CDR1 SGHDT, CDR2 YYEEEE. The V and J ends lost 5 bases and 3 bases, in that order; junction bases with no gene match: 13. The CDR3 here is CASSQLQGMSYTEAFF. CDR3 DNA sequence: TGTGCCAGCAGTCAATTACAGGGGATGTCGTACACTGAAGCTTTCTTT. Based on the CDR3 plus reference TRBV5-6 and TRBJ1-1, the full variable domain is DAGVTQSPTHLIKTRGQQVTLRCSPKSGHDTVSWYQQALGQGPQFIFQYYEEEERQRGNFPDRFSGHQFPNYSSELNVNALLLGDSALYLCASSQLQGMSYTEAFFGQGTRLTVV.

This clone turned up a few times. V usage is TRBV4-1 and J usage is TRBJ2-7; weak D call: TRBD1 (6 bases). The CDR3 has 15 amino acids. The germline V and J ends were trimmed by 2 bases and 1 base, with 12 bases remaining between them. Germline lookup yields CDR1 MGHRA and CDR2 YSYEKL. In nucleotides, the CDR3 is TGCGCCAGCAGCCAACAACAGGGTAGTTCCTACGAGCAGTACTTC. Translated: CASSQQQGSSYEQYF.

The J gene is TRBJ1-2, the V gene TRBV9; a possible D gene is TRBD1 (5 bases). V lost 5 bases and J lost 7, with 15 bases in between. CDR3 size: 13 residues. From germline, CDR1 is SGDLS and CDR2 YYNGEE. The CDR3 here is CASSRGGLTGYTF. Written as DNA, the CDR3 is TGTGCCAGCAGTCGGGGGGGGTTGACTGGCTACACCTTC. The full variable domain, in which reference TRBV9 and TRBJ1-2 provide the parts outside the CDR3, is DSGVTQTPKHLITATGQRVTLRCSPRSGDLSVYWYQQSLDQGLQFLIQYYNGEERAKGNILERFSAQQFPDLHSELNLSSLELGDSALYFCASSRGGLTGYTFGSGTRLTVV.

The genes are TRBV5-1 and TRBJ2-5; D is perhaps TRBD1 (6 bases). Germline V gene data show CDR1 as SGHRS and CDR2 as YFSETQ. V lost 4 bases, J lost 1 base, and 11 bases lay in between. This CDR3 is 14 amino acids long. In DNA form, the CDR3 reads TGCGCCAGCAGCGCGACGACAGGCCAAGAGACCCAGTACTTC. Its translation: CASSATTGQETQYF.

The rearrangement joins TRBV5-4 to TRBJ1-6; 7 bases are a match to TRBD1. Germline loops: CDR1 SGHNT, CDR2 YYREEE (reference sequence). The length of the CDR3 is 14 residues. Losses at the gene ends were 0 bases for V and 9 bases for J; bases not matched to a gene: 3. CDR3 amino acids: CASSLEGGFSPLHF. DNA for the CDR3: TGTGCCAGCAGCTTGGAAGGGGGCTTTTCACCCCTCCACTTT.

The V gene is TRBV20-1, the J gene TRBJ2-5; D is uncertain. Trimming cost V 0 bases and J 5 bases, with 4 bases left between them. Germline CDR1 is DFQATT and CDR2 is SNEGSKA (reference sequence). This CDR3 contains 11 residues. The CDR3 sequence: CSARDMETQYF. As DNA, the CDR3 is TGCAGTGCTAGAGATATGGAGACCCAGTACTTC.

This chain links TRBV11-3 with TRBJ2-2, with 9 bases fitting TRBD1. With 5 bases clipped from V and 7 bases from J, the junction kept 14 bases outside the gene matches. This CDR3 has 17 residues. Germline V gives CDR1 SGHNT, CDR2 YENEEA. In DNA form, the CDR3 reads TGTGCCAGCAGCCGATGGCAGGACAGGGGAAATATCGGGGAGCTGTTTTTT. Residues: CASSRWQDRGNIGELFF.

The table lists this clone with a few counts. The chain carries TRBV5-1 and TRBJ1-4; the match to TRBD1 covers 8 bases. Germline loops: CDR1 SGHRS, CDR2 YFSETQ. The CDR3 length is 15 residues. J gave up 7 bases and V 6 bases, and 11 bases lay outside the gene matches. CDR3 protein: CASTVLGQGGEKLFF. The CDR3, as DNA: TGCGCCAGCACCGTACTCGGACAGGGTGGTGAAAAACTGTTTTTT.

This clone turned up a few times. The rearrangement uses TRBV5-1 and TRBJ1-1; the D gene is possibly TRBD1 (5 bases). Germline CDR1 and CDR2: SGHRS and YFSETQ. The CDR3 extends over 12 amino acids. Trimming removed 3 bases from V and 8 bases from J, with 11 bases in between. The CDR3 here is CASSWDFGEAFF. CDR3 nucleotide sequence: TGCGCCAGCAGCTGGGACTTTGGGGAAGCTTTCTTT.

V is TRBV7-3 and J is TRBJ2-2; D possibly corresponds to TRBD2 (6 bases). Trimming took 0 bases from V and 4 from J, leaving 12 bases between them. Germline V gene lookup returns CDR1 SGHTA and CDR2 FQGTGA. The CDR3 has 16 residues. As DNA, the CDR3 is TGTGCCAGCAGCTTAACGTCTCCCGGGGGCACCGGGGAGCTGTTTTTT. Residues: CASSLTSPGGTGELFF. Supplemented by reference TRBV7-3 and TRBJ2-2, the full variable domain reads GAGVSQTPSNKVTEKGKYVELRCDPISGHTALYWYRQSLGQGPEFLIYFQGTGAADDSGLPNDRFFAVRPEGSVSTLKIQRTERGDSAVYLCASSLTSPGGTGELFFGEGSRLTVL.

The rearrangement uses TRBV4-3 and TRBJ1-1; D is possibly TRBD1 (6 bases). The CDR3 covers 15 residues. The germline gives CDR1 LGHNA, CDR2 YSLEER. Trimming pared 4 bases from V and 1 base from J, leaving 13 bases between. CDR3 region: CASSRDQQGNTEAFF. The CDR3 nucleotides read TGCGCCAGCAGCCGAGACCAACAGGGGAACACTGAAGCTTTCTTT.

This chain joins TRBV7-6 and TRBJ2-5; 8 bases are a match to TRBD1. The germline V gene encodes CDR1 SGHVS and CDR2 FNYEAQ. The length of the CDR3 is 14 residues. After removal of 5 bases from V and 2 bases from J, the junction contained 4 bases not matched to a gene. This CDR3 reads CASSPGTGQETQYF. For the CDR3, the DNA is TGTGCCAGCAGCCCCGGGACAGGACAAGAGACCCAGTACTTC.

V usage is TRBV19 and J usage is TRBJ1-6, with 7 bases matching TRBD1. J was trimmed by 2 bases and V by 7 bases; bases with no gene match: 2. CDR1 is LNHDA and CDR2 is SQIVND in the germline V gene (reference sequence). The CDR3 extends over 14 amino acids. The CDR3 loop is CASNDRAYNSPLHF. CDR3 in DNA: TGTGCCAGTAACGACAGGGCCTATAATTCACCCCTCCACTTT.

The CDR3 nucleotides are TGTGCCGGGAGGACAGGCAGCACAGATACGCAGTATTTT. Amino acids: CAGRTGSTDTQYF. This chain uses TRBV6-6 with TRBJ2-3, with a possible D match to TRBD1 (7 bases). There are 13 residues in the CDR3. Germline V gene sequence: CDR1 MNHNY, CDR2 SVGAGI (reference sequence). V dropped 11 bases and J dropped 0 bases, with 12 bases sitting between them.

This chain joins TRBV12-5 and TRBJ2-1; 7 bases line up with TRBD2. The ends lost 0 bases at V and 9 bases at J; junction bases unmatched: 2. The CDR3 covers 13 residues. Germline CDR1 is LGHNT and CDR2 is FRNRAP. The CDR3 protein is CASGLVAGSEQFF. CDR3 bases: TGTGCTAGTGGTTTGGTAGCGGGGAGTGAGCAGTTCTTC.

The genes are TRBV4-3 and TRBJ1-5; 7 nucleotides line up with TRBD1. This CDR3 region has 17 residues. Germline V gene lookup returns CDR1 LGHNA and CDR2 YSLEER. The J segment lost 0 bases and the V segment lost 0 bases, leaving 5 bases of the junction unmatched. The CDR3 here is CASSQDPQGGSNQPQHF. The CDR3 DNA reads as TGCGCCAGCAGCCAAGATCCGCAGGGGGGTAGCAATCAGCCCCAGCATTTT.